What follows are 12 T cell receptor beta chains derived from one specimen sequenced in a study of CD8 T cells in Susac syndrome (dated by TCRdb to between 2018 and 2020). The library was produced with the immunoSEQ multiplex PCR assay. RNA was extracted using the RNeasy kit, and about 0.5 to 1 microgram was reverse transcribed with random hexamers. TCRdb itself trimmed the public reads at Q25 with fastp, ran MiXCR and retained productive beta chains. Here each entry gathers all rows of one CDR3 protein and keeps the most common genes and DNA. The sample table contains approximately 110,000 distinct CDR3 sequences; only one count was recorded for about 96% of them. The ten largest clones add up to 0.09% to 0.1% of the sample. Sequencing used CD4+ T cells from PBMCs. All receptors derive from a human donor in good health.

V usage is TRBV18 and J usage is TRBJ2-5; D unclear. Trimming took 3 bases from V and 1 from J, leaving 12 bases between them. The CDR3 runs to 15 residues. Germline V lookup: CDR1 KGHSH, CDR2 LQKENI. CDR3: CASSPISEFQETQYF. The CDR3 DNA is TGTGCCAGCTCACCCATCAGTGAGTTCCAAGAGACCCAGTACTTC.

The chain links TRBV14 to TRBJ2-5; the D gene is possibly TRBD2 (5 bases). Germline V gives CDR1 SGHDN, CDR2 FVKESK. Trimming removed 1 base at V and 5 bases at J, with 11 bases between. This CDR3 region has 14 residues. For the CDR3, the DNA is TGTGCCAGCAGCCAAGCGGAGGTACTGGAGACCCAGTACTTC. The encoded protein is CASSQAEVLETQYF.

The chain employs TRBV25-1 and TRBJ2-5; D perhaps matches TRBD1 (5 bases). V was pared by 1 base and J by 4 bases, with 10 bases between. This CDR3 has 14 amino acids. Germline V gene data show CDR1 as MGHDK and CDR2 as SYGVNS. The CDR3 protein is CASSESRGAETQYF. The CDR3 coding sequence is TGTGCCAGCAGTGAATCAAGGGGCGCAGAGACCCAGTACTTC.

The chain links TRBV28 to TRBJ2-6; 9 bases match TRBD1. The CDR3 covers 17 residues. Germline CDR1 and CDR2: MDHEN and SYDVKM. V dropped 7 bases and J dropped 2; count of bases not matched to a gene: 9. CDR3 sequence (DNA): TGTGCCAGCAACGCCGGGACAGGGAATGCTGGGGCCAACGTCCTGACTTTC. It yields the protein CASNAGTGNAGANVLTF.

This chain links TRBV5-4 with TRBJ2-3, with D perhaps TRBD1 or TRBD2 (5 bases each). From germline, CDR1 is SGHNT and CDR2 YYREEE (reference sequence). CDR3 length equals 15 residues. Trimming left V 4 bases short and J 2 bases short, with 14 bases between. CDR3 in DNA: TGTGCCAGCAGCCCCGGGACCACACTCACAGATACGCAGTATTTT. Translating gives CASSPGTTLTDTQYF.

The chain couples TRBV5-1 to TRBJ1-1; no definite D call. V was trimmed by 4 bases and J by 1 base, leaving 8 bases between them. The CDR3 sequence is 13 residues long. Germline V lookup: CDR1 SGHRS, CDR2 YFSETQ. CDR3 loop: CASSMGWNTEAFF. For the CDR3, the DNA is TGCGCCAGCAGCATGGGCTGGAACACTGAAGCTTTCTTT.

V gene TRBV3-1 combines with J gene TRBJ2-3; no clear D. V lost 3 bases, J lost 5 bases, and 9 bases lay in between. The CDR3 contains 13 residues. Germline assignment: CDR1 LGHDT and CDR2 YNNKEL (reference sequence). In DNA, the CDR3 is TGTGCCAGCAGCCAGAACCTGCGAGATACGCAGTATTTT. Its protein is CASSQNLRDTQYF.

This chain uses TRBV6-2 or TRBV6-3 with TRBJ2-7; 11 bases agree with TRBD2. The CDR3 is 16 residues long. V lost 4 bases and J lost 3; bases outside the gene matches: 8. Looked up from germline, CDR1 is MNHEY and CDR2 is SVGEGT. Written as DNA, the CDR3 is TGTGCCAGCAGTTCCACGCGACTAGCGGGATACTACGAGCAGTACTTC. It is translated as CASSSTRLAGYYEQYF.

The V gene is TRBV7-8, the J gene TRBJ2-5; tentative D call: TRBD1 (6 bases). The germline V gene has CDR1 SGHVS and CDR2 FQNEAQ. The CDR3 loop spans 14 amino acids. V was pared by 3 bases and J by 1 base, with 9 bases between. Written as DNA, the CDR3 is TGTGCCAGCAGCTTCGACAGGTCCCAAGAGACCCAGTACTTC. This sequence encodes CASSFDRSQETQYF.

The rearrangement links TRBV5-1 to TRBJ2-2; tentatively, D is TRBD2 (7 bases). This CDR3 has 15 residues. The germline V gene has CDR1 SGHRS and CDR2 YFSETQ. Trimming stripped 2 bases from V and 5 bases from J, with 13 bases between. DNA of the CDR3: TGCGCCAGCAGCTTCGCGGGGGCAGGTACCGGGGAGCTGTTTTTT. It specifies CASSFAGAGTGELFF. Full variable domain (rest looked up from reference TRBV5-1 and TRBJ2-2): KAGVTQTPRYLIKTRGQQVTLSCSPISGHRSVSWYQQTPGQGLQFLFEYFSETQRNKGNFPGRFSGRQFSNSRSEMNVSTLELGDSALYLCASSFAGAGTGELFFGEGSRLTVL.

The chain uses TRBV5-1 and TRBJ2-3; D possibly corresponds to TRBD2 (5 bases). From germline, CDR1 is SGHRS and CDR2 YFSETQ. This CDR3 is built from 14 residues. Trimming stripped 4 bases from V and 0 bases from J, with 9 bases between. The CDR3 protein is CASSPGISTDTQYF. For the CDR3, the DNA is TGCGCCAGCAGCCCCGGGATAAGCACAGATACGCAGTATTTT. Using reference TRBV5-1 and TRBJ2-3 for the parts outside the CDR3, the full variable domain is KAGVTQTPRYLIKTRGQQVTLSCSPISGHRSVSWYQQTPGQGLQFLFEYFSETQRNKGNFPGRFSGRQFSNSRSEMNVSTLELGDSALYLCASSPGISTDTQYFGPGTRLTVL.

This clonotype was picked up one time. The V and J genes are TRBV3-1 and TRBJ2-7; D is unresolved. This CDR3 comprises 14 residues. CDR1 and CDR2 from the germline V gene are LGHDT and YNNKEL (reference sequence). V gave up 6 bases and J gave up 5 bases, with 17 bases separating them. CDR3 bases: TGTGCCAGCAGTCCCACTTCACGGGCCCACGAGCAGTACTTC. Amino acid sequence: CASSPTSRAHEQYF.